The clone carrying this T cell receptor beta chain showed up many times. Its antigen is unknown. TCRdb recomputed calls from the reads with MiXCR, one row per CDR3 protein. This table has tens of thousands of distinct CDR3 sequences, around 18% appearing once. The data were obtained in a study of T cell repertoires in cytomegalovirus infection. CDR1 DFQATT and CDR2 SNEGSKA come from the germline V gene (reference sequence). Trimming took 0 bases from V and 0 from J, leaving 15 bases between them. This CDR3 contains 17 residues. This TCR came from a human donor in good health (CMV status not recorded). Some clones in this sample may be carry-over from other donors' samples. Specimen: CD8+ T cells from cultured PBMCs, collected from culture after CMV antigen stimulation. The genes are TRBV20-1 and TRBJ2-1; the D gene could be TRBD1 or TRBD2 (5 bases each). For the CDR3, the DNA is TGCAGTGCTAGAGATTTCGAGCGGACAAGCTCCTACAATGAGCAGTTCTTC. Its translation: CSARDFERTSSYNEQFF.